These 22 T cell receptor beta chains were sequenced from one sample in a study of blood T cell repertoires in COVID-19. The assay was immunoSEQ multiplex PCR, and TCRdb's table has in-frame clones only and misses some. The table records 13,000 to 15,000 clones, around 91% of them present only once. Sequencing used peripheral blood. The source is a human donor in a cohort sampled during active COVID-19.

In its sample, this clone was seen once. J is TRBJ1-2 and V is TRBV12-3 or TRBV12-4; D is undetermined. V was cut by 3 bases and J by 4 bases, with 9 bases left in between. The CDR3 covers 13 residues. This chain's CDR3 is CASSFLRGYGYTF. For the CDR3, the DNA is TGTGCCAGCAGTTTCCTCCGGGGCTATGGCTACACCTTC.

The chain couples TRBV24-1 to TRBJ1-2; weak D call: TRBD1 (5 bases). This CDR3 spans 14 amino acids. Germline values: CDR1 KGHDR, CDR2 SFDVKD. The ends were cut back, 4 bases at V and 3 bases at J, with 11 bases in the middle. The CDR3 DNA follows: TGTGCCACCAGTGACATTGACAGTCACTATGGCTACACCTTC. As protein: CATSDIDSHYGYTF.

The J gene is TRBJ2-1, the V gene TRBV27; the match to TRBD1 covers 7 bases. V trimming: 3 bases; J trimming: 0 bases; junction bases outside the gene matches: 2. This CDR3 region has 15 residues. Per germline, CDR1 MNHEY and CDR2 SMNVEV (reference sequence). CDR3 nucleotide sequence: TGTGCCAGCAGTTTGAGGGACAGCTCCTACAATGAGCAGTTCTTC. Protein sequence: CASSLRDSSYNEQFF.

The V and J genes are TRBV28 and TRBJ1-5; D remains unclear. Germline CDR1 reads MDHEN; CDR2 reads SYDVKM. V lost 3 bases to trimming and J lost 5 bases, with 5 bases between them. The CDR3 loop spans 12 amino acids. The CDR3 region is CASSFSDQPQHF. Here the CDR3 DNA reads TGTGCCAGCAGTTTCTCGGATCAGCCCCAGCATTTT.

This chain connects TRBV7-6 to TRBJ2-7; D is possibly TRBD1 (5 bases). Trimming removed 5 bases from V and 6 bases from J, with 17 bases in between. The CDR3 spans 14 residues. Germline V gene data show CDR1 as SGHVS and CDR2 as FNYEAQ. The CDR3 sequence: CASSKRVGASEQYF. CDR3 nucleotide sequence: TGTGCCAGCAGCAAACGGGTTGGGGCTTCCGAGCAGTACTTC. The whole variable domain, remainder taken from reference TRBV7-6 and TRBJ2-7, is GAGVSQSPRYKVTKRGQDVALRCDPISGHVSLYWYRQALGQGPEFLTYFNYEAQQDKSGLPNDRFSAERPEGSISTLTIQRTEQRDSAMYRCASSKRVGASEQYFGPGTRLTVT.

The chain is built from TRBV5-5 and TRBJ2-5; D perhaps matches TRBD1 (5 bases). V was shortened by 7 bases and J by 1 base, with 11 bases between the two germline ends. From germline, CDR1 is SGHKS and CDR2 YYEKEE (reference sequence). The CDR3 is 13 residues long. The CDR3 bases are TGTGCCAGCTTCCTAACAGGCCAAGAGACCCAGTACTTC. It translates to CASFLTGQETQYF.

The chain carries TRBV14 and TRBJ1-1, with D tentatively TRBD1 (6 bases). V was cut by 5 bases and J by 1 base, with 8 bases left in between. The CDR3 contains 13 residues. CDR1 is SGHDN, CDR2 FVKESK, per germline. CDR3 protein: CASSATGNTEAFF. CDR3 nucleotides: TGTGCCAGCAGCGCGACAGGGAACACTGAAGCTTTCTTT.

This chain links TRBV4-2 with TRBJ1-5, with TRBD1 identical over 9 bases. The V segment lost 0 bases and the J segment 5 bases; nucleotides outside the gene matches: 11. Looked up from germline, CDR1 is LGHNA and CDR2 is YNFKEQ. The CDR3 has 18 amino acids. The CDR3 here is CASSQEDRGSVGDQPQHF. In nucleotides, the CDR3 is TGTGCCAGCAGCCAAGAGGACAGGGGTAGTGTGGGGGATCAGCCCCAGCATTTT.

J is TRBJ2-3 and V is TRBV7-8; 7 bases are shared with TRBD2. Germline-derived CDR1 and CDR2 are SGHVS and FQNEAQ. This CDR3 spans 16 amino acids. With V trimmed by 4 bases and J by 4 bases, 11 bases remained unmatched. DNA for the CDR3: TGTGCCAGCAGCTCAATGGGCGGGAGCATCCCAGATACGCAGTATTTT. Translated: CASSSMGGSIPDTQYF.

The gene calls are TRBV12-3 or TRBV12-4 and TRBJ2-1, with D perhaps TRBD2 (6 bases). V was trimmed by 5 bases and J by 7 bases, leaving 9 bases between them. The CDR3 length is 12 residues. CDR3 loop: CASSNLANEQFF. The DNA of the CDR3 is TGTGCCAGCAGTAACCTAGCGAATGAGCAGTTCTTC.

J is TRBJ2-7 and V is TRBV5-1; TRBD2 aligns across 12 bases. V was pared by 3 bases and J by 6 bases, with 10 bases of the junction left unmatched. Germline V lookup: CDR1 SGHRS, CDR2 YFSETQ. The CDR3 loop spans 16 amino acids. Here the CDR3 reads CASSSFMLAGGGEQYF. CDR3 DNA sequence: TGCGCCAGCAGCTCGTTCATGCTAGCGGGAGGGGGCGAGCAGTACTTC.

The chain carries TRBV25-1 and TRBJ2-1; a possible D gene is TRBD2 (5 bases). Per the germline V gene, CDR1 is MGHDK and CDR2 is SYGVNS. This CDR3 spans 16 amino acids. Trimming stripped 5 bases from V and 4 bases from J, with 18 bases between. DNA of the CDR3: TGTGCCAGCAGTCCGGCGAAAGGCCGCGGGTACAATGAGCAGTTCTTC. Its protein is CASSPAKGRGYNEQFF. Combining the CDR3 with reference TRBV25-1 and TRBJ2-1 gives the whole variable domain EADIYQTPRYLVIGTGKKITLECSQTMGHDKMYWYQQDPGMELHLIHYSYGVNSTEKGDLSSESTVSRIRTEHFPLTLESARPSHTSQYLCASSPAKGRGYNEQFFGPGTRLTVL.

This clone is a singleton in its sample. The genes are TRBV3-1 (or the pseudogene TRBV3-2) and TRBJ2-5; D perhaps matches TRBD1 (7 bases). The V gene's germline CDR1 is LGHDT and CDR2 YNNKEL (reference sequence). V shed 7 bases and J shed 4 bases, with 16 bases lying between them. This CDR3 has 14 residues. The CDR3 loop reads CASTLSQGGETQYF. DNA of the CDR3: TGTGCCAGCACCCTATCGCAGGGGGGAGAGACCCAGTACTTC.

The V and J genes are TRBV5-1 and TRBJ2-5, with a tentative D call TRBD2 (6 bases). V lost 4 bases, J lost 1 base, and 8 bases lay in between. Germline values: CDR1 SGHRS, CDR2 YFSETQ. The CDR3 contains 13 residues. CDR3 in amino acids: CASSPTSQETQYF. The CDR3 bases are TGCGCCAGCAGCCCGACTAGCCAAGAGACCCAGTACTTC.

In its sample, this clone was seen once. V is TRBV7-3 and J is TRBJ1-1; perhaps TRBD1 as D (5 bases). From germline, CDR1 is SGHTA and CDR2 FQGTGA. The CDR3 is 13 amino acids. Trimming pared 3 bases from V and 3 bases from J, leaving 8 bases between. The CDR3 coding sequence is TGTGCCAGCAGCTTCCAACAGGACACTGAAGCTTTCTTT. This codes for CASSFQQDTEAFF.

The V and J genes are TRBV28 and TRBJ2-6; possible D gene TRBD1, 6 bases. Germline-derived CDR1 and CDR2 are MDHEN and SYDVKM. V lost 5 bases, J lost 3 bases, and 17 bases lay in between. The CDR3 runs to 17 residues. The CDR3 nucleotides read TGTGCCAGCAGTCCGTCAGGGGTCCCCTATGGGGCCAACGTCCTGACTTTC. Residues: CASSPSGVPYGANVLTF. The full variable domain, rest sourced from reference TRBV28 and TRBJ2-6, is DVKVTQSSRYLVKRTGEKVFLECVQDMDHENMFWYRQDPGLGLRLIYFSYDVKMKEKGDIPEGYSVSREKKERFSLILESASTNQTSMYLCASSPSGVPYGANVLTFGAGSRLTVL.

The chain links TRBV18 to TRBJ2-3, with D maybe TRBD2 (6 bases). The CDR3 runs 16 residues. Germline V gene lookup returns CDR1 KGHSH and CDR2 LQKENI. V was trimmed by 3 bases and J by 1 base, leaving 14 bases between them. CDR3 protein: CASSPGTGGGTDTQYF. In DNA form, the CDR3 reads TGTGCCAGCTCACCGGGGACCGGCGGGGGCACAGATACGCAGTATTTT.

The V gene is TRBV5-1, the J gene TRBJ1-1; 8 bases are a match to TRBD1. The CDR3 is 16 amino acids. Trimming at V came to 4 bases and at J to 0 bases, leaving 8 bases not matched to a gene. Germline assignment: CDR1 SGHRS and CDR2 YFSETQ. The CDR3: CASSPPGQGMNTEAFF. The CDR3 bases are TGCGCCAGCAGCCCCCCCGGACAGGGAATGAACACTGAAGCTTTCTTT.

The V call is TRBV12-3 or TRBV12-4, the J call TRBJ1-4; TRBD1 is a possible D gene (5 bases). CDR3 length: 12 residues. The V end was cut by 3 bases, the J end by 8 bases, with 7 bases between. The CDR3 coding sequence is TGTGCCAGCAGTTTGCAGGGCGAAAAACTGTTTTTT. Translating it yields CASSLQGEKLFF.

The chain carries TRBV6-1 and TRBJ1-3; 9 nucleotides agree with TRBD1. Germline CDR1 and CDR2: MNHNS and SASEGT. The V and J ends lost 3 bases and 8 bases, in that order; junction bases with no gene match: 8. The CDR3 runs 15 residues. CDR3 amino acids: CASSDFGQGRDTIYF. The CDR3 DNA sequence: TGTGCCAGCAGTGATTTCGGACAGGGGAGAGACACCATATATTTT.

This chain links TRBV24-1 with TRBJ2-1; 10 bases are a match to TRBD2. Losses at the gene ends were 3 bases for V and 0 bases for J; bases not matched to a gene: 4. Germline CDR1 and CDR2: KGHDR and SFDVKD. This CDR3 has 17 residues. This CDR3 reads CATSDGASGSSYNEQFF. The CDR3 DNA reads TGTGCCACCAGTGATGGAGCTAGCGGGAGCTCCTACAATGAGCAGTTCTTC.

The rearrangement uses TRBV24-1 and TRBJ2-3; D ambiguous. V lost 4 bases to trimming and J lost 7 bases, with 11 bases between them. Germline values: CDR1 KGHDR, CDR2 SFDVKD. The CDR3 runs 13 residues. Written as DNA, the CDR3 is TGTGCCACCAGTGACCCGAGCGTCTATACGCAGTATTTT. Translated: CATSDPSVYTQYF.